The source of this T cell receptor beta chain is a study of blood T cell repertoires in COVID-19. Background on the study: Samples representing acute and convalescent COVID-19 were sourced from the United States, Italy and Spain.

Sequencing was performed with immunoSEQ multiplex PCR; in TCRdb, only in-frame clones are kept and a portion is missing. The top ten clones hold around 2.4% of a sample with roughly 260,000 clones, roughly 86% of them seen once. Trimming took off 0 bases at V and 14 bases at J, with 11 bases between the two ends. The CDR3 runs 11 residues. Germline V gives CDR1 DFQATT, CDR2 SNEGSKA (reference sequence). The gene calls are TRBV20-1 and TRBJ2-1; D perhaps matches TRBD2 (5 bases). What was sequenced was PBMCs or T cells enriched from blood (not recorded which). The clonotype was recovered from a woman under 30 who had recovered from COVID-19. The CDR3 region has the DNA TGCAGTGCTAGAGATCGGACTGTGGAGTTCTTC. It codes for CSARDRTVEFF.